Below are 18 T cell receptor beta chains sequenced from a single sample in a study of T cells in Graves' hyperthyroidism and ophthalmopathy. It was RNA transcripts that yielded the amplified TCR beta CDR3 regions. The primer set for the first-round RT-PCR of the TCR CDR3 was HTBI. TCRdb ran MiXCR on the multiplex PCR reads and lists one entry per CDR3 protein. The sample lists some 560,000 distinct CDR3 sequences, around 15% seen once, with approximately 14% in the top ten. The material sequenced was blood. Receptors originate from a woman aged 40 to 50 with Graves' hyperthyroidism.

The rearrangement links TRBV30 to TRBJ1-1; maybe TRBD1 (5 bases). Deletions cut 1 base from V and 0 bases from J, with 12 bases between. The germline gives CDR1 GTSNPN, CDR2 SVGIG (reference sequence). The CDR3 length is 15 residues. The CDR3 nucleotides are TGTGCCTGGAGTGGGGGGTTTTCCGTGAACACTGAAGCTTTCTTT. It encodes CAWSGGFSVNTEAFF.

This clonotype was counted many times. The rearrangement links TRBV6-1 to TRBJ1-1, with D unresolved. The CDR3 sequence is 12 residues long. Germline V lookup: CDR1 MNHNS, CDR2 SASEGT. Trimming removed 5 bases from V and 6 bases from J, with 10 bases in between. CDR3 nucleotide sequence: TGTGCCAGCAGTCTTGAGAGACCTGAAGCTTTCTTT. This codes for CASSLERPEAFF.

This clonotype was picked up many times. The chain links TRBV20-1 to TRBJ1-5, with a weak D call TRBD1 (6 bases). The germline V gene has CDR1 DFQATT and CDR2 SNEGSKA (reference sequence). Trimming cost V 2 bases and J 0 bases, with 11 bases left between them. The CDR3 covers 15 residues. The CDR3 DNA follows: TGCAGTGCTAGAAGACAGGCAAATAGCAATCAGCCCCAGCATTTT. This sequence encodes CSARRQANSNQPQHF.

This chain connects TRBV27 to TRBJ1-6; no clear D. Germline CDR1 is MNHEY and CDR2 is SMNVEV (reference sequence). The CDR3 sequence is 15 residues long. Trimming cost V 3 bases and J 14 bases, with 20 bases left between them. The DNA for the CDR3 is TGTGCCAGCAGTTTCGAGGGTTTCGGCCATCAAACCCTCCACTTT. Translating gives CASSFEGFGHQTLHF.

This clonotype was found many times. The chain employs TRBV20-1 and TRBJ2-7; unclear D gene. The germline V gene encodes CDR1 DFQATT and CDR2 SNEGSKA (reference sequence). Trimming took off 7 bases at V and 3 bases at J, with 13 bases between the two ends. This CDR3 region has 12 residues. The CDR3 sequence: CSVTMDGYEQYF. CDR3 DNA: TGCAGTGTCACCATGGACGGCTACGAGCAGTACTTC.

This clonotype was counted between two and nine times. CDR3: CASSYTRDTGYTF. In DNA form, the CDR3 reads TGTGCCAGCAGTTACACGCGGGATACTGGCTACACCTTC. The V call is TRBV6-6, the J call TRBJ1-2, with D uncertain. V was cut by 2 bases and J by 7 bases, with 11 bases left in between. Germline-derived CDR1 and CDR2 are MNHNY and SVGAGI (reference sequence). The CDR3 sequence is 13 residues long.

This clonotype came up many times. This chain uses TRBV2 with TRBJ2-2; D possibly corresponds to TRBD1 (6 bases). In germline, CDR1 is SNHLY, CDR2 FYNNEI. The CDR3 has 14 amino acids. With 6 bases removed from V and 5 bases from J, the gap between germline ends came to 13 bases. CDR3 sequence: CASSTGSWTGELFF. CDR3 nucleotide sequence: TGTGCCAGCAGCACAGGGTCCTGGACCGGGGAGCTGTTTTTT.

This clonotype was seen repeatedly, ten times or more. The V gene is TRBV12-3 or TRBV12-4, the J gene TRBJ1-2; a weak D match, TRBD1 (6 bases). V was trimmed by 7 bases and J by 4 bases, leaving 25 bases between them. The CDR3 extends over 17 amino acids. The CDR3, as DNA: TGTGCCAGCACCCCCGATGCAGGGGCGATGAGATTCTATGGCTACACCTTC. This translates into CASTPDAGAMRFYGYTF.

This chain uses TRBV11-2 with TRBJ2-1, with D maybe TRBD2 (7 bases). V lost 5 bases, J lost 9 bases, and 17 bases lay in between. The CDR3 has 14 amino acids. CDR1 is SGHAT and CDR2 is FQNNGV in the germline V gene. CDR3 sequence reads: CASSPDRGATEQFF. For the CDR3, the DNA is TGTGCCAGCAGCCCGGACCGGGGGGCCACTGAGCAGTTCTTC.

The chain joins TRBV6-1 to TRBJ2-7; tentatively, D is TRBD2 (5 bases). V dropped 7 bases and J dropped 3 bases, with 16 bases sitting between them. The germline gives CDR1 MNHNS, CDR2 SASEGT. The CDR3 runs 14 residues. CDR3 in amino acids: CASTRHETNYEQYF. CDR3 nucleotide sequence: TGTGCCAGCACCAGGCACGAGACTAACTACGAGCAGTACTTC.

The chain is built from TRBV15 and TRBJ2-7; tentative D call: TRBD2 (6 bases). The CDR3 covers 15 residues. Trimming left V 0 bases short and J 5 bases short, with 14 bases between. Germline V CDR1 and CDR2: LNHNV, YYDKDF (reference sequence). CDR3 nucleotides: TGTGCCACCAGCAGAGAGGGACTCCGTGTGGACGAGCAGTACTTC. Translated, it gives CATSREGLRVDEQYF.

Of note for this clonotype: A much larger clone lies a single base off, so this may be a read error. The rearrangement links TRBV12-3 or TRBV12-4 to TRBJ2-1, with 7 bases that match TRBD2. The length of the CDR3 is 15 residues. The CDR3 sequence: CASSFSSGSYDEQFF. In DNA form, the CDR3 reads TGTGCCAGCAGTTTCTCTAGCGGCTCCTACGATGAGCAGTTCTTC.

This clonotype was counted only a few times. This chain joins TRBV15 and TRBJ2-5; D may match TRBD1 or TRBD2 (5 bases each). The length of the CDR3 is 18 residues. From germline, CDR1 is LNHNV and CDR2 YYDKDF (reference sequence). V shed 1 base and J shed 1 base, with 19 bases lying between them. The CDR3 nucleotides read TGTGCCACCAGCAGAGGCCAGGGAGCGCGAACGATCCAAGAGACCCAGTACTTC. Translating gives CATSRGQGARTIQETQYF.

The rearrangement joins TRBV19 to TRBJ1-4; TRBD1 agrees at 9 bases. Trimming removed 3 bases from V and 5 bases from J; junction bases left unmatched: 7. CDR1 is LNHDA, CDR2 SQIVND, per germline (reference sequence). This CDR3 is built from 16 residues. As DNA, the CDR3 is TGTGCCAGTAGTATCTCCTTGGGACAGGGAAATGAAAAACTGTTTTTT. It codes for CASSISLGQGNEKLFF. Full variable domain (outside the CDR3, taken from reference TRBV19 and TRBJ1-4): DGGITQSPKYLFRKEGQNVTLSCEQNLNHDAMYWYRQDPGQGLRLIYYSQIVNDFQKGDIAEGYSVSREKKESFPLTVTSAQKNPTAFYLCASSISLGQGNEKLFFGSGTQLSVL.

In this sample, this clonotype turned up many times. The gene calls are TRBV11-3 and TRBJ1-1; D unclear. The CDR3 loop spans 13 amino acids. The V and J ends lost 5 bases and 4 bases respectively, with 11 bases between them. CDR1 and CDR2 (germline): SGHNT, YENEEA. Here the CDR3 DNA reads TGTGCCAGCAGCCGCGGTGAGAGCACTGAAGCTTTCTTT. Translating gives CASSRGESTEAFF.

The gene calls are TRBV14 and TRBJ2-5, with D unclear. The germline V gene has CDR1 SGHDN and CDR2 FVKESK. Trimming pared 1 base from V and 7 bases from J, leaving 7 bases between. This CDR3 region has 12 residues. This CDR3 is CASSQGFGTQYF. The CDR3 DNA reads TGTGCCAGCAGCCAAGGATTCGGGACCCAGTACTTC.

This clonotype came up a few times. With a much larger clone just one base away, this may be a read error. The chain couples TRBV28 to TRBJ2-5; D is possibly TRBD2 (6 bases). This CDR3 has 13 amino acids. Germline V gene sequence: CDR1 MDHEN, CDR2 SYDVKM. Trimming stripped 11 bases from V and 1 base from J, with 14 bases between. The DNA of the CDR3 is TGTGCCTGCACATTAGCGGCCCAAGAGACCCAGTACTTC. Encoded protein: CACTLAAQETQYF.

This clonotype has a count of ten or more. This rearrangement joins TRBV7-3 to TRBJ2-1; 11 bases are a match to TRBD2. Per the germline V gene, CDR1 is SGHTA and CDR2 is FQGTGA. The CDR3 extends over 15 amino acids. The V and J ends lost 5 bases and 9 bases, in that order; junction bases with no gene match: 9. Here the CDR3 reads CASSGTSGSGSEQFF. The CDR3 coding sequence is TGTGCCAGCAGCGGAACTAGCGGGAGCGGGAGTGAGCAGTTCTTC.